Following are 26 T cell receptor beta chains from one sample sequenced in a study of blood T cell repertoires in COVID-19. Clones were sequenced by immunoSEQ multiplex PCR, and TCRdb holds only the in-frame ones, with some missing. Of 35,000 to 40,000 clones listed, around four fifths are singletons. What was sequenced was peripheral blood. These receptors were taken from a man of 80 years or more with active or convalescent COVID-19.

The chain combines TRBV7-2 with TRBJ2-7, with TRBD1 as a possible D gene (6 bases). In germline, CDR1 is SGHTA, CDR2 FQGNSA. V was trimmed by 5 bases and J by 3 bases, leaving 17 bases between them. The CDR3 has 15 amino acids. In DNA, the CDR3 is TGTGCCAGCAGCCCATCATGGACAGCAAACTACGAGCAGTACTTC. Protein product: CASSPSWTANYEQYF. Drawing the rest from reference TRBV7-2 and TRBJ2-7, the complete variable domain is GAGVSQSPSNKVTEKGKDVELRCDPISGHTALYWYRQSLGQGLEFLIYFQGNSAPDKSGLPSDRFSAERTGGSVSTLTIQRTQQEDSAVYLCASSPSWTANYEQYFGPGTRLTVT.

The chain links TRBV5-4 to TRBJ1-2; possibly TRBD1 for D (6 bases). The CDR3 is 13 amino acids. V was trimmed by 4 bases and J by 5 bases, leaving 12 bases between them. CDR1 SGHNT and CDR2 YYREEE come from the germline V gene (reference sequence). The CDR3 region is CASSGDRSYGYTF. DNA of the CDR3: TGTGCCAGCAGCGGCGACAGGTCTTATGGCTACACCTTC.

This clone has only one observation. V gene TRBV9 combines with J gene TRBJ2-2; possibly TRBD2 for D (6 bases). The CDR3 is 13 amino acids. Deletions cut 3 bases from V and 6 bases from J, with 9 bases between. Germline values: CDR1 SGDLS, CDR2 YYNGEE. CDR3 sequence (DNA): TGTGCCAGCAGCGGCGGGGAGCCCGGGGAGCTGTTTTTT. Translation gives CASSGGEPGELFF.

The chain carries TRBV7-2 and TRBJ1-3, with TRBD1 as a possible D gene (6 bases). Germline loops: CDR1 SGHTA, CDR2 FQGNSA. The V and J ends lost 5 bases and 2 bases respectively, with 13 bases between them. CDR3 length: 15 amino acids. The CDR3 nucleotides are TGTGCCAGCAGCCCTGGGACATCGCCTGGAAACACCATATATTTT. Amino acids: CASSPGTSPGNTIYF.

In nucleotides, the CDR3 is TGTGCCAGCAGTGAACAGGCCCCGAACACCGGGGAGCTGTTTTTT. The encoded protein is CASSEQAPNTGELFF. The V gene is TRBV6-1, the J gene TRBJ2-2; D gene uncertain. Between the trimmed V and J ends, which lost 2 bases and 0 bases, there was a span of 7 bases. CDR1 MNHNS and CDR2 SASEGT come from the germline V gene. CDR3 length: 15 residues.

The rearrangement uses TRBV5-8 and TRBJ1-5; D call uncertain. CDR1 and CDR2 (germline): SGHTS, YDEGEE. This CDR3 has 15 amino acids. The V end was cut by 4 bases, the J end by 0 bases, with 11 bases between. The CDR3 sequence is CASSGGQYSNQPQHF. The DNA for the CDR3 is TGTGCCAGCAGCGGAGGGCAGTATAGCAATCAGCCCCAGCATTTT.

The CDR3 coding sequence is TGTGCCAGCAGCCAAGACCACGACAGGGGAGGATACAATGAGCAGTTCTTC. Its translation is CASSQDHDRGGYNEQFF. This chain connects TRBV4-2 to TRBJ2-1; 8 nucleotides agree with TRBD1. This CDR3 has 17 residues. Germline V gene data show CDR1 as LGHNA and CDR2 as YNFKEQ. Trimming removed 0 bases from V and 4 bases from J; junction bases left unmatched: 8.

This chain links TRBV18 with TRBJ2-5; maybe TRBD2 (5 bases). V was clipped by 5 bases and J by 2 bases, with 12 bases between them. Germline V gives CDR1 KGHSH, CDR2 LQKENI. CDR3 length: 14 amino acids. CDR3 nucleotides: TGTGCCAGCTCAGCTGGACTGTCACAAGAGACCCAGTACTTC. Translated, it gives CASSAGLSQETQYF.

This sequence joins TRBV11-2 and TRBJ2-1; possible D gene TRBD2, 5 bases. V shed 3 bases and J shed 0 bases, with 6 bases lying between them. The CDR3 is 14 residues long. Germline-derived CDR1 and CDR2 are SGHAT and FQNNGV. The CDR3 DNA reads TGTGCCAGCAGCTTGACTAACTCCTACAATGAGCAGTTCTTC. Translated, it gives CASSLTNSYNEQFF.

This clone was observed once. The chain combines TRBV11-2 with TRBJ2-3; no firm D call. With 6 bases removed from V and 4 bases from J, the gap between germline ends came to 17 bases. The CDR3 contains 15 residues. The V gene's germline CDR1 is SGHAT and CDR2 FQNNGV. CDR3 residues: CASSSGFFLSDTQYF. As DNA, the CDR3 is TGTGCCAGCAGTTCCGGGTTTTTCCTCTCAGATACGCAGTATTTT.

This chain links TRBV4-3 with TRBJ1-2; TRBD1 might be the D (5 bases). CDR1 and CDR2 from the germline V gene are LGHNA and YSLEER. V was cut by 0 bases and J by 5 bases, with 16 bases left in between. The CDR3 consists of 16 residues. The CDR3 sequence: CASSQDSPRQTYGYTF. In DNA, the CDR3 is TGCGCCAGCAGCCAAGATTCCCCGCGACAGACATATGGCTACACCTTC.

The chain combines TRBV27 with TRBJ2-1, with 7 nucleotides matching TRBD2. V lost 5 bases to trimming and J lost 7 bases; unmatched junction nucleotides: 17. In germline, CDR1 is MNHEY, CDR2 SMNVEV (reference sequence). CDR3 length: 17 amino acids. CDR3 sequence (DNA): TGTGCCAGCAGTCAAGTACCCCGGGACCCCGGGGGGAATGAGCAGTTCTTC. This gives the protein CASSQVPRDPGGNEQFF.

The J gene is TRBJ1-3, the V gene TRBV7-9; D is unclear. Germline CDR1 reads SEHNR; CDR2 reads FQNEAQ (reference sequence). Trimming stripped 5 bases from V and 4 bases from J, with 15 bases between. The CDR3 extends over 15 amino acids. The CDR3 is CASSLTATGGNTIYF. The CDR3 DNA reads TGTGCCAGCAGCCTAACTGCGACTGGGGGAAACACCATATATTTT. The variable domain in full, with the rest retrieved from reference TRBV7-9 and TRBJ1-3, is DTGVSQNPRHKITKRGQNVTFRCDPISEHNRLYWYRQTLGQGPEFLTYFQNEAQLEKSRLLSDRFSAERPKGSFSTLEIQRTEQGDSAMYLCASSLTATGGNTIYFGEGSWLTVV.

This sequence joins TRBV6-4 and TRBJ2-1; TRBD2 matches at 7 bases. The CDR3 has 16 amino acids. V was pared by 4 bases and J by 3 bases, with 9 bases of the junction left unmatched. CDR1 is MRHNA, CDR2 SNTAGT, per germline. The DNA for the CDR3 is TGTGCCAGCAGTGTACTACTAGCGAGAAACTACAATGAGCAGTTCTTC. Translation gives CASSVLLARNYNEQFF.

V usage is TRBV7-8 and J usage is TRBJ2-5, with 10 positions matching TRBD2. CDR3 length equals 18 residues. Germline values: CDR1 SGHVS, CDR2 FQNEAQ. Losses at the gene ends were 5 bases for V and 5 bases for J; bases not matched to a gene: 17. CDR3 in amino acids: CASSPPGASGRIRETQYF. CDR3 DNA sequence: TGTGCCAGCAGCCCACCCGGAGCTAGCGGGAGAATAAGGGAGACCCAGTACTTC.

This rearrangement joins TRBV28 to TRBJ1-6, with 7 bases aligning to TRBD1. Germline-derived CDR1 and CDR2 are MDHEN and SYDVKM. This CDR3 comprises 16 residues. V was clipped by 8 bases and J by 7 bases; unmatched bases: 14. CDR3: CASRFREGAINSPLHF. CDR3 coding DNA: TGTGCCAGCCGCTTCAGAGAGGGGGCGATCAATTCACCCCTCCACTTT.

J is TRBJ1-2 and V is TRBV6-5, with 11 bases matching TRBD1. CDR1 and CDR2 from the germline V gene are MNHEY and SVGAGI. The junction had 9 bases not matched to a gene; V was cut back by 5 bases and J by 7 bases. CDR3 size: 15 residues. Here the CDR3 reads CASSRSGTGGPGYTF. The CDR3 nucleotides are TGTGCCAGCAGTCGTTCCGGGACAGGGGGTCCTGGCTACACCTTC.

The chain joins TRBV29-1 to TRBJ2-3; 13 bases agree with TRBD2. Unmatched junction bases numbered 7, after V lost 8 bases and J lost 5 bases. The germline gives CDR1 SQVTM, CDR2 ANQGSEA. The length of the CDR3 is 14 residues. The CDR3 reads CSTRLAGGRDTQYF. As DNA, the CDR3 is TGCAGCACCCGACTAGCGGGAGGTAGAGATACGCAGTATTTT.

This chain connects TRBV7-6 to TRBJ2-1, with 7 nucleotides matching TRBD1. The CDR3 is 16 amino acids. Germline-derived CDR1 and CDR2 are SGHVS and FNYEAQ. V trimming: 5 bases; J trimming: 2 bases; junction bases outside the gene matches: 9. CDR3 in DNA: TGTGCCAGCAGCGCCACATCGGGACAGCCCTACAATGAGCAGTTCTTC. It yields the protein CASSATSGQPYNEQFF.

The J gene is TRBJ1-4, the V gene TRBV28; D is perhaps TRBD1 (5 bases). Deletions cut 8 bases from V and 0 bases from J, with 16 bases between. The CDR3 extends over 16 amino acids. CDR1 MDHEN and CDR2 SYDVKM come from the germline V gene. The CDR3 loop is CASEHTGYATNEKLFF. DNA for the CDR3: TGTGCCAGCGAACATACAGGTTATGCAACTAATGAAAAACTGTTTTTT.

V usage is TRBV6-5 and J usage is TRBJ1-1; a weak D match, TRBD1 (5 bases). V lost 6 bases and J 1 base, leaving 9 bases between the germline ends. Germline CDR1 and CDR2: MNHEY and SVGAGI. This CDR3 contains 13 residues. Here the CDR3 DNA reads TGTGCCAGCAGAGAGACAGAGAACACTGAAGCTTTCTTT. This translates into CASRETENTEAFF.

This clone was seen only a few times. The rearrangement uses TRBV4-2 and TRBJ1-2; perhaps TRBD1 as D (6 bases). This CDR3 spans 15 amino acids. Trimming pared 0 bases from V and 4 bases from J, leaving 12 bases between. Germline V gene lookup returns CDR1 LGHNA and CDR2 YNFKEQ. CDR3 in amino acids: CASSQDQNRVYGYTF. The CDR3 DNA sequence: TGTGCCAGCAGCCAAGATCAAAACAGGGTCTATGGCTACACCTTC.

V gene TRBV19 combines with J gene TRBJ2-1; D unclear. V lost 1 base, J lost 2 bases, and 9 bases lay in between. The CDR3 has 15 amino acids. Germline assignment: CDR1 LNHDA and CDR2 SQIVND (reference sequence). CDR3 DNA: TGTGCCAGTAGTATAGCGGCGGCGGCCTACAATGAGCAGTTCTTC. As protein: CASSIAAAAYNEQFF.

This chain connects TRBV28 to TRBJ1-2; 10 bases fit TRBD1. Germline V gene sequence: CDR1 MDHEN, CDR2 SYDVKM. CDR3 length: 14 residues. Unmatched junction bases numbered 9, after V lost 6 bases and J lost 8 bases. The CDR3 nucleotides read TGTGCCAGCAGGCCCCCGACAGGGGGCTTAGGCTACACCTTC. Its translation: CASRPPTGGLGYTF.

This clone was counted only a few times. The same CDR3 arises from other DNA sequences in this sample as well. This chain links TRBV4-3 with TRBJ1-3; D may be TRBD1 (6 bases). V lost 3 bases and J 0 bases, leaving 6 bases between the germline ends. The CDR3 has 14 residues. Germline-derived CDR1 and CDR2 are LGHNA and YSLEER. DNA of the CDR3: TGCGCCAGCAGCCAGGACAGCTCTGGAAACACCATATATTTT. It specifies CASSQDSSGNTIYF.

The chain combines TRBV5-4 with TRBJ2-2; 8 bases line up with TRBD2. The CDR3 is made up of 16 amino acids. Trimming at V came to 4 bases and at J to 3 bases, leaving 8 bases not matched to a gene. Germline V gene sequence: CDR1 SGHNT, CDR2 YYREEE (reference sequence). CDR3 in DNA: TGTGCCAGCAGCCGGGTGGTAGCGGGGTACACCGGGGAGCTGTTTTTT. It encodes CASSRVVAGYTGELFF.